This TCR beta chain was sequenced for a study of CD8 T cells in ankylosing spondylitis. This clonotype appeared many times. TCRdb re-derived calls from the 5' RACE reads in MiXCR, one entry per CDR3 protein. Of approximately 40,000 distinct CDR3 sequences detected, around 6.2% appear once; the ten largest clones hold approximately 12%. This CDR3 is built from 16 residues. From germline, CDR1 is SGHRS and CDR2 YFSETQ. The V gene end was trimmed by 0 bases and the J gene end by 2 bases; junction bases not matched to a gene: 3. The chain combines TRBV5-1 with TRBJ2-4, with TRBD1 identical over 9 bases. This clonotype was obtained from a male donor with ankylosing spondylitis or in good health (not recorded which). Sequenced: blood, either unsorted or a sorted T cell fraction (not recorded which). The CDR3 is CASSLEGTGPKNIQYF. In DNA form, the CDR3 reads TGCGCCAGCAGCTTGGAAGGGACAGGGCCCAAAAACATTCAGTACTTC.